This passage covers 24 T cell receptor beta chains from one sample sequenced in a study of blood T cell repertoires in COVID-19. Repertoires were generated with immunoSEQ multiplex PCR, while TCRdb's copy carries only in-frame clones and drops some. This sample yields fewer than 60,000 clones, of which around 90% are seen a single time; about 9.4% belongs to the top ten. The specimen sequenced was peripheral blood. These receptors came from a human donor with acute or convalescent COVID-19. The donor label of this sample is uncertain.

The V call is TRBV6-5, the J call TRBJ2-1; TRBD2 might be the D (6 bases). The V end lost 5 bases, the J end lost 3 bases, and 11 bases lay between the germline ends. This CDR3 has 14 amino acids. Germline CDR1 and CDR2: MNHEY and SVGAGI. CDR3: CASSKGLNYNEQFF. The CDR3 DNA reads as TGTGCCAGCAGTAAGGGACTTAACTACAATGAGCAGTTCTTC.

J is TRBJ2-7 and V is TRBV5-4; 11 bases match TRBD2. Trimming took 5 bases from V and 4 from J; bases not matched to a gene: 5. Germline lookup yields CDR1 SGHNT and CDR2 YYREEE (reference sequence). The CDR3 is 14 residues long. The CDR3 nucleotides are TGTGCCAGCAGAACGACTAGCGGGACTTACGAGCAGTACTTC. Its protein product is CASRTTSGTYEQYF. Drawing the rest from reference TRBV5-4 and TRBJ2-7, the complete variable domain is ETGVTQSPTHLIKTRGQQVTLRCSSQSGHNTVSWYQQALGQGPQFIFQYYREEENGRGNFPPRFSGLQFPNYSSELNVNALELDDSALYLCASRTTSGTYEQYFGPGTRLTVT.

This clone was detected a few times. The rearrangement uses TRBV2 and TRBJ1-1, with D perhaps matching TRBD1 (6 bases). CDR3 length: 13 amino acids. The germline V gene encodes CDR1 SNHLY and CDR2 FYNNEI. Trimming removed 9 bases at V and 3 bases at J, with 14 bases between. CDR3 sequence (DNA): TGTGCCAGAACAGGGATTACGGACACTGAAGCTTTCTTT. Translated: CARTGITDTEAFF.

In its sample, this clone was seen once. The chain couples TRBV5-4 to TRBJ1-2; 10 bases map to TRBD1. In germline, CDR1 is SGHNT, CDR2 YYREEE (reference sequence). Trimming cost V 4 bases and J 6 bases; bases outside gene matches: 15. The CDR3 runs 17 residues. CDR3 sequence reads: CASSTHGRDRGLNGYTF. The CDR3 nucleotides are TGTGCCAGCAGCACCCATGGTCGGGACAGGGGTTTGAATGGCTACACCTTC.

This sequence joins TRBV3-1 (or the pseudogene TRBV3-2) and TRBJ2-7; TRBD2 matches at 12 bases. V dropped 3 bases and J dropped 0; count of bases not matched to a gene: 9. CDR3 length: 18 residues. Germline values: CDR1 LGHDT, CDR2 YNNKEL (reference sequence). The CDR3 sequence is CASSHWTSGVLSSYEQYF. As DNA, the CDR3 is TGTGCCAGCAGCCATTGGACTAGCGGGGTACTGAGCTCCTACGAGCAGTACTTC.

CDR3: CASSVDRASTDTQYF. For the CDR3, the DNA is TGTGCCAGCAGCGTGGACAGGGCCAGCACAGATACGCAGTATTTT. The chain recombines TRBV9 with TRBJ2-3; TRBD1 matches 8 bases. Germline-derived CDR1 and CDR2 are SGDLS and YYNGEE. The V segment lost 2 bases and the J segment 0 bases; nucleotides outside the gene matches: 2. The CDR3 sequence is 15 residues long.

The chain carries TRBV29-1 and TRBJ2-1; a weak D match, TRBD1 (6 bases). The V gene lost 2 bases and the J gene lost 2 bases, with 13 bases spanning the gap. This CDR3 has 15 residues. In germline, CDR1 is SQVTM, CDR2 ANQGSEA. CDR3: CSVEKDRTTYNEQFF. Written as DNA, the CDR3 is TGCAGCGTTGAAAAAGACAGGACAACCTACAATGAGCAGTTCTTC.

This clone was found a few times. The chain is built from TRBV19 and TRBJ1-2; D is perhaps TRBD1 (5 bases). The length of the CDR3 is 13 residues. V was trimmed by 5 bases and J by 2 bases, leaving 9 bases between them. CDR1 and CDR2 (germline): LNHDA, SQIVND (reference sequence). CDR3 sequence (DNA): TGTGCCAGTAGTCAGGACAAAAACTATGGCTACACCTTC. Translated, it gives CASSQDKNYGYTF.

This clone was recorded a few times. This chain joins TRBV7-9 and TRBJ2-2, with 11 bases identical to TRBD2. The CDR3 contains 17 residues. CDR1 and CDR2 (germline): SEHNR, FQNEAQ (reference sequence). The junction had 5 bases not matched to a gene; V was cut back by 5 bases and J by 0 bases. The CDR3 coding sequence is TGTGCCAGCAGCGGTCCTAGCGGGGGGCCGAACACCGGGGAGCTGTTTTTT. It translates to CASSGPSGGPNTGELFF.

CDR3 amino acids: CASSYRRGGYNEQFF. CDR3 sequence (DNA): TGTGCCAGCAGCTACCGTCGGGGGGGCTACAATGAGCAGTTCTTC. The rearrangement joins TRBV7-8 to TRBJ2-1; 8 nucleotides line up with TRBD2. This CDR3 has 15 amino acids. Germline values: CDR1 SGHVS, CDR2 FQNEAQ. V was clipped by 4 bases and J by 3 bases; unmatched bases: 5.

The V gene is TRBV2, the J gene TRBJ2-7; D not certain. Germline V gene sequence: CDR1 SNHLY, CDR2 FYNNEI. This CDR3 comprises 14 residues. Trimming took 3 bases from V and 1 from J, leaving 10 bases between them. The CDR3 protein is CASSEETVSYEQYV. Here the CDR3 DNA reads TGTGCCAGCAGTGAGGAAACAGTTTCCTACGAGCAGTACGTC.

V is TRBV6-5 and J is TRBJ1-3; D uncertain. The V and J ends lost 5 bases and 4 bases respectively, with 12 bases between them. Looked up from germline, CDR1 is MNHEY and CDR2 is SVGAGI. The CDR3 totals 14 residues. Written as DNA, the CDR3 is TGTGCCAGCAGTCCCAGCGGTGACGGAAACACCATATATTTT. It translates to CASSPSGDGNTIYF.

Regarding this clone: The junction shows a germline mismatch at one end, possibly a read error. The CDR3 spells CASSRDNANTGELFF. Written as DNA, the CDR3 is TGTGCTAGCAGCCGGGACAACGCGAACACCGGGGAGCTGTTTTTT. V and J are TRBV7-7 and TRBJ2-2; D possibly corresponds to TRBD1 (6 bases). The CDR3 contains 15 residues. Germline-derived CDR1 and CDR2 are SSHAT and FNYEAQ (reference sequence).

The chain couples TRBV28 to TRBJ2-5, with 7 bases that match TRBD2. The CDR3 totals 15 residues. V lost 1 base and J lost 5; bases outside the gene matches: 7. Germline V lookup: CDR1 MDHEN, CDR2 SYDVKM. The CDR3 DNA reads TGTGCCAGCAGTTTATCGAGGCTAGCGGCGGAGACCCAGTACTTC. It is translated as CASSLSRLAAETQYF.

The chain has TRBV28 and TRBJ1-5; 9 bases are a match to TRBD1. The germline gives CDR1 MDHEN, CDR2 SYDVKM. J gave up 5 bases and V 6 bases, and 5 bases lay outside the gene matches. CDR3 size: 14 residues. CDR3 loop: CASRRDRVYQPQHF. CDR3 in DNA: TGTGCCAGCAGAAGGGACAGGGTGTATCAGCCCCAGCATTTT.

The gene calls are TRBV18 and TRBJ2-5; 9 positions match TRBD2. This CDR3 comprises 15 residues. Trimming took 0 bases from V and 4 from J; bases not matched to a gene: 3. The germline V gene encodes CDR1 KGHSH and CDR2 LQKENI. The chain's CDR3 is CASSPPSLAGETQYF. The CDR3 DNA follows: TGTGCCAGCTCACCACCGTCACTAGCGGGAGAGACCCAGTACTTC. Full variable domain (remainder filled in from reference TRBV18 and TRBJ2-5): NAGVMQNPRHLVRRRGQEARLRCSPMKGHSHVYWYRQLPEEGLKFMVYLQKENIIDESGMPKERFSAEFPKEGPSILRIQQVVRGDSAAYFCASSPPSLAGETQYFGPGTRLLVL.

A few counts support this clone. The genes are TRBV21-1 and TRBJ2-3; the table's TRBD2 call for D was not verified on the DNA. TRBV21-1 corresponds to a pseudogene. CDR3 length equals 15 residues. The chain's CDR3 is CASSKRSTRTDTQYF. The CDR3 DNA is TGTGCCAGCAGCAAGCGCTCCACTCGCACAGATACGCAGTATTTT.

The CDR3 DNA follows: TGTGCCAGCAGCCTTCAGACTAGCGGGGGAAATGAGCAGTTCTTC. Protein product: CASSLQTSGGNEQFF. The chain joins TRBV5-5 to TRBJ2-1; TRBD2 aligns across 12 bases. The CDR3 consists of 15 residues. V lost 4 bases to trimming and J lost 7 bases; unmatched junction nucleotides: 6. Germline V gene lookup returns CDR1 SGHKS and CDR2 YYEKEE (reference sequence).

This clone occurred once. The CDR3 loop reads CASTLKAGTGYEQYV. In nucleotides, the CDR3 is TGTGCCAGCACCCTCAAAGCGGGGACGGGCTACGAGCAGTACGTC. This rearrangement joins TRBV27 to TRBJ2-7; 7 bases align to TRBD2. The junction had 12 bases not matched to a gene; V was cut back by 7 bases and J by 3 bases. The CDR3 consists of 15 residues. Germline V lookup: CDR1 MNHEY, CDR2 SMNVEV (reference sequence).

The V call is TRBV10-3, the J call TRBJ1-5; possibly TRBD1 for D (5 bases). Germline CDR1 ENHRY, CDR2 SYGVKD. The ends were cut back, 10 bases at V and 10 bases at J, with 20 bases in the middle. This CDR3 has 13 amino acids. In nucleotides, the CDR3 is TGTGCCACCTGGGCGGGGACCCCCTTTCCCCAGCATTTT. Protein sequence: CATWAGTPFPQHF.

The V gene is TRBV9, the J gene TRBJ2-2, with TRBD2 identical over 7 bases. The CDR3 length is 17 residues. Looked up from germline, CDR1 is SGDLS and CDR2 is YYNGEE. J was trimmed by 1 base and V by 0 bases; bases with no gene match: 6. The CDR3 spells CASSVEGLAENTGELFF. CDR3 sequence (DNA): TGTGCCAGCAGCGTAGAGGGTCTAGCGGAGAACACCGGGGAGCTGTTTTTT.

The rearrangement joins TRBV19 to TRBJ1-3, with D perhaps TRBD1 (5 bases). In germline, CDR1 is LNHDA, CDR2 SQIVND (reference sequence). The V end lost 10 bases, the J end lost 2 bases, and 15 bases lay between the germline ends. There are 14 residues in the CDR3. This CDR3 reads CAIGGGVAGNTIYF. The CDR3 nucleotides read TGTGCCATAGGCGGGGGGGTCGCTGGAAACACCATATATTTT.

V and J are TRBV10-1 and TRBJ2-3, with TRBD1 matching 9 bases. Germline trimming cut 4 bases from V and 5 bases from J; bases unmatched to any gene: 7. Germline CDR1 and CDR2: WNHNN and SYGVQD (reference sequence). The CDR3 is made up of 15 amino acids. The CDR3 coding sequence is TGCGCCAGCAGTGGCGGGGACAGGGAGATAGATACGCAGTATTTT. The encoded protein is CASSGGDREIDTQYF.

The chain links TRBV15 to TRBJ2-1, with a weak D call TRBD2 (5 bases). This CDR3 contains 16 residues. Trimming pared 6 bases from V and 2 bases from J, leaving 17 bases between. CDR1 LNHNV and CDR2 YYDKDF come from the germline V gene (reference sequence). The CDR3 DNA sequence: TGTGCCACCAGTCCGAACCCGGACGGGACCTACAATGAGCAGTTCTTC. Translation: CATSPNPDGTYNEQFF.